A selection of T cell receptor beta chains follows, all from one sample in a study of blood T cell repertoires in COVID-19. The table came from immunoSEQ multiplex PCR; TCRdb's copy has only in-frame clones and leaves some out. The sample lists 200,000 to 300,000 clones, around 89% seen once, with around 2.5% in the top ten. Specimen: PBMCs or T cells enriched from blood (not recorded which). The receptors were gathered from a middle-aged woman with acute COVID-19. CDR3s include the opening cysteine and the closing phenylalanine or tryptophan. D genes are given only for firm matches. Clone size appears in some rows only: once, few, many, or a class for an expanded clone.

j_call cdr3_length d_call clone_size v_call cdr3_nt cdr3_aa
TRBJ2-3 17 TRBD2 . TRBV3-1/TRBV3-2 TGTGCCAGCAGCCAAGGACGGACTAGCGGGAGTTCAGATACGCAGTATTTT CASSQGRTSGSSDTQYF
TRBJ2-3 14 . . TRBV7-2 TGTGCCAGCAGCTTAGGGTCCGTGCAGATAACGCAGTATTTT CASSLGSVQITQYF
TRBJ2-7 15 TRBD2 . TRBV7-8 TGTGCCAGCAGCTTAGCGCAGGCGGGGGGGTTCGAGCAGTACTTC CASSLAQAGGFEQYF
TRBJ1-5 14 . . TRBV7-2 TGTGCCAGCAGCTTAGATCGGGGGGGTCAGCCCCAGCATTTT CASSLDRGGQPQHF
TRBJ2-2 15 . . TRBV7-2 TGTGCCAGCCGGCGAGCGATCGCGAACACCGGGGAGCTGTTTTTT CASRRAIANTGELFF
TRBJ2-7 15 TRBD1 . TRBV19 TGTGCCAGTAGTATATGGGCAGGGGGCGAATACGAGCAGTACTTC CASSIWAGGEYEQYF
TRBJ1-4 14 . . TRBV5-1 TGCGCCAGCAGCTTGGGATCAGGGAATGAAAAACTGTTTTTT CASSLGSGNEKLFF
TRBJ1-1 13 . . TRBV12-3/TRBV12-4 TGTGCCAGCAGTTTATCCGGGGGCACTGAAGCTTTCTTT CASSLSGGTEAFF
TRBJ1-5 13 . . TRBV20-1 TGCAGTGCTAATGACGGGAACAGTCAGCCCCAGCATTTT CSANDGNSQPQHF
TRBJ1-4 14 . . TRBV5-1 TGCGCCAGCAGCTTGGCGGGGGGTCCCCAAAACTTGTTTTTT CASSLAGGPQNLFF
TRBJ2-7 12 TRBD2 few TRBV29-1 TGCAGCGTTGGCGGGAGCCTCGGGGAGCAGTACTTC CSVGGSLGEQYF
TRBJ2-2 16 . . TRBV30 TGTGCCTGGAGCCTCGGACAGATTGTGAAGGGCGGGGAGCTGTTTTTT CAWSLGQIVKGGELFF
TRBJ2-5 15 TRBD2 . TRBV7-2 TGTGCCAGCAGCTTAGCGGGGGGGACTCAAGAGACCCAGTACTTC CASSLAGGTQETQYF
TRBJ1-5 15 . . TRBV7-2 TGTGCCAGCAGCTTAGCCGGACAGCTCAATCAGCCCCAGCATTTT CASSLAGQLNQPQHF
TRBJ2-2 14 TRBD1 . TRBV5-1 TGCGCCAGCAGGGGGACAGGGATCACCGGGGAGCTGTTTTTT CASRGTGITGELFF
TRBJ2-2 15 . . TRBV29-1 TGCAGCACCTCCCCCGGGAACGCGAACACCGGGGAGCTGTTTTTT CSTSPGNANTGELFF
TRBJ2-4 16 TRBD1 . TRBV3-1/TRBV3-2 TGTGCCAGCAGCCAAGAATGGGGACAGGGCAAAAACATTCAGTACTTC CASSQEWGQGKNIQYF
TRBJ1-2 13 TRBD1 . TRBV3-1/TRBV3-2 TGTGCCAGCAGCCCCACAGGGGGCTATGGCTACACCTTC CASSPTGGYGYTF
TRBJ1-5 14 . once TRBV27 TGTGCCAGCAGTCGGGACTCTAGCAATCAGCCCCAGCATTTT CASSRDSSNQPQHF
TRBJ1-1 14 TRBD1 . TRBV10-3 TGTGCCATCAGAACCGGGACAGGGGGCACTGAAGCTTTCTTT CAIRTGTGGTEAFF
TRBJ2-5 12 . . TRBV2 TGTGCCAGCAGAGGAGGAGGTGGGACCCAGTACTTC CASRGGGGTQYF
TRBJ2-5 17 TRBD2 . TRBV30 TGTGCCTGGAGCCGGGGACTAGCGGGGGGTTTACAAGAGACCCAGTACTTC CAWSRGLAGGLQETQYF
TRBJ2-1 15 TRBD2 . TRBV18 TGTGCCAGCTCACCCGGGACTAGGGGCACCAATGAGCAGTTCTTC CASSPGTRGTNEQFF